This T cell receptor beta chain was recovered during a study of regulatory T cells in long-lasting Graves disease. Study details: Duration of antithyroid drug therapy among newly diagnosed Graves' patients was under 3 months. Regarding the study as a whole: The study found TRBV28, TRBJ1-2 and TRBJ2-5 favored in persistent disease.

V gave up 6 bases and J gave up 4 bases, with 14 bases separating them. Germline V gene lookup returns CDR1 MDHEN and CDR2 SYDVKM. The CDR3 sequence is 14 residues long. The sample's time point: newly diagnosed GD, antithyroid drugs for less than 3 months. Generation of the TCR library employed RNA extracted from PBMCs. Tubes containing EDTA received about 10 milliliters of drawn peripheral blood. Arm-PCR with iRepertoire HTBI primers amplified the CDR3 regions for these TCR beta libraries. TCRdb redid the calling of the multiplex PCR reads with MiXCR, one entry per CDR3 protein. This sample has a few hundred thousand distinct CDR3 sequences, with approximately 10% found just once. This clonotype was detected ten times or more. Its antigen remains unknown. This sample also belongs to another study, concerning T cells in Graves' hyperthyroidism and ophthalmopathy.

The specimen comprised peripheral blood mononuclear cells (PBMCs), sampled at new diagnosis, from a patient treated with antithyroid drugs. This rearrangement joins TRBV28 to TRBJ2-3, with D uncertain. The TCR comes from a woman under 30 with Graves disease. CDR3 nucleotides: TGTGCCAGCAGCCCCCTGATTATTGCAGATACGCAGTATTTT. The encoded protein is CASSPLIIADTQYF.